This T cell receptor beta chain was captured by sequencing in a study of T cells in Graves' hyperthyroidism and ophthalmopathy (dated by TCRdb to the late 2010s). Regarding the research as a whole: Peripheral blood was collected at initial diagnosis, before any treatment. After sampling, hyperthyroidism patients received methimazole starting at 30 mg daily, and ophthalmopathy patients received high-dose intravenous methylprednisolone. An independent validation cohort of under 20 hyperthyroidism patients and 17 patients who later progressed to ophthalmopathy tested prospective prediction of ophthalmopathy. TCR V-J signatures able to tell the groups apart were searched for in a discovery cohort of 100 patients, of whom over 40 had Graves' ophthalmopathy and roughly 59 had stable Graves' hyperthyroidism. The 100 or so discovery patients were randomly divided into training and test sets at a 7:3 ratio. The paper reports TCR Vbeta CDR3 sequencing of approximately 140 peripheral blood samples: some 41 ophthalmopathy, under 85 hyperthyroidism and 17 progressor patients. Thyroid tissue and blood T-cell repertoires from more than five Graves' hyperthyroidism patients were also compared in the study. The investigation overall reported the following: Most expanded thyroid clonotypes (frequency above 0.001) were also detected in blood, a finding suggesting that blood repertoires may reflect thyroid immune responses. During validation, the model predicted progression to ophthalmopathy a median of approximately six months ahead of onset, with around 65% sensitivity and 72% to 85% specificity. A model built on a 13 V-J signature distinguished ophthalmopathy from stable hyperthyroidism, reaching about 88% sensitivity and about 81% specificity in cross-validation and 80%/75% in testing. Sample size was not statistically predetermined, and blinding of investigators to group allocation was not performed.

Amplification of TCR beta CDR3 regions was carried out from RNA transcripts. The TCR CDR3 was subjected to a first round of RT-PCR using the HTBI primer set and the Qiagen OneStep RT-PCR kit. Libraries were constructed in a second round of multiplex PCR, after which size selection and purification were performed. Paired-end sequencing of the libraries was performed with 100 bp reads on an Illumina HiSeq2000. Per the authors' processing: SOAPnuke was used to process the raw data, throwing out any read that contained adapters or uncalled bases, had a mean Phred below 15, or lacked an exact constant-primer or identifier match. COPE v1.2.5 was used to merge high-quality paired reads, and clonotypes were defined as unique nucleotide sequences. MiTCR v1.1 was used to align the clonotypes against IMGT TRBV, TRBD and TRBJ reference segments. The analysis included only V-J combinations with a frequency above 0.0001, which together covered 98% to 99.2% of the repertoires. The TCS score was defined as F50 (clonal expansion) divided by E x V (chaos), with BLOSUM62-based TCRdist calculated between CDR3 peptides within each V-J. Welch's t-statistics and random forest reduced several hundred V-J features to about 13, which were used in a naive Bayes classifier (R e1071). TCRdb redid the processing of the public reads, applying fastp at Q25 and MiXCR, and retained in-frame beta chains. Under each unique CDR3 protein, matching rows form one entry showing the most common genes and DNA. It is TCRdb's table, rather than the study itself, that gives the V and J calls and clone size. The sample records about 400,000 distinct CDR3 sequences, roughly 13% of which are singletons. The ten biggest clones cover around 27% of the sample.

Moderately to severely active disease, a Clinical Activity Score of at least 3, a NOSPECS grade of at least 4, and a duration under 3 months were present in ophthalmopathy patients. Exclusion was applied to patients with uncontrolled infections, other autoimmune diseases, pregnancy or lactation. Clinical symptoms, serum thyroxine and TRAb, thyroid ultrasound, and orbital computed tomography formed the basis for the diagnoses. Ficoll-Paque density gradient centrifugation was used to isolate PBMCs from about 10 ml of fresh peripheral blood. Trizol reagent was used to extract total RNA, and RNA quality was then checked on an Agilent 2100 Bioanalyzer. This clonotype was seen repeatedly, ten times or more. The antigen it binds to is not known. Base qualities were left out, and no much larger clone turns up one base away. The CDR3, cysteine through phenylalanine, is 14 amino acids long. Only the CDR3 DNA stays, 42 bases, in frame from base 1. The V end loses 7 bases and the J end loses 2 bases, and a stretch of 15 bases separates them. From the germline V gene, CDR1 is SNHLY and CDR2 is FYNNEI.

The source material was blood. This receptor was taken from a man aged 45-65 years with Graves' ophthalmopathy. The sequence joins TRBV2 to TRBJ2-7; the D gene is tentatively TRBD1 or TRBD2, each matching 5 bases. The CDR3: CASNYGTATYEQYF. At the DNA level, the sequence is TGTGCCAGCAATTACGGGACGGCTACCTACGAGCAGTACTTC.